These T cell receptor beta chains were read from a single sample in a study of blood T cell repertoires in COVID-19. Method: immunoSEQ multiplex PCR; TCRdb's copy keeps in-frame clones and lacks some. The sample has about 170,000 clones, around three quarters seen once. Sequencing used PBMCs or T cells enriched from blood (not recorded which). These receptor sequences come from a woman in her seventies in a cohort exposed to, infected with or recovered from COVID-19 (not recorded which). Both conserved end residues are part of each CDR3. The order of the fields is V gene, clone size, D gene, J gene, CDR3 DNA, CDR3 protein. D genes are given only for firm matches. Only some rows state a clone size, as once, few, many or a class for expanded clones.

v_call: TRBV20-1
clone_size: .
d_call: .
j_call: TRBJ2-5
cdr3_nt: TGCAGTGGGACTTGGTGGGAGACCCAGTACTTC
cdr3_aa: CSGTWWETQYF

v_call: TRBV28
clone_size: .
d_call: TRBD1
j_call: TRBJ1-6
cdr3_nt: TGTGCCAGCAGTCCCCCCGGGACAGCAAATTCACCCCTCCACTTT
cdr3_aa: CASSPPGTANSPLHF

v_call: TRBV7-9
clone_size: .
d_call: .
j_call: TRBJ2-3
cdr3_nt: TGTGCCAGCAGCTTAGTCAGATTAGATACGCAGTATTTT
cdr3_aa: CASSLVRLDTQYF

v_call: TRBV5-4
clone_size: .
d_call: TRBD2
j_call: TRBJ2-7
cdr3_nt: TGTGCCAGCAGCTTGGCGGGAGGGCCCTACGAGCAGTACTTC
cdr3_aa: CASSLAGGPYEQYF

v_call: TRBV6-5
clone_size: once
d_call: TRBD1
j_call: TRBJ1-3
cdr3_nt: TGTGCCAGCAGCGACAGGGACTCTGGAAACACCATATATTTT
cdr3_aa: CASSDRDSGNTIYF

v_call: TRBV19
clone_size: .
d_call: TRBD2
j_call: TRBJ2-1
cdr3_nt: TGTGCCAGTAGTCAAACTAGCGACGCCTACAATGAGCAGTTCTTC
cdr3_aa: CASSQTSDAYNEQFF

v_call: TRBV6-1
clone_size: .
d_call: .
j_call: TRBJ1-5
cdr3_nt: TGTGCCAGCAGTGATAGGAACAGAAGGCAGCATTTT
cdr3_aa: CASSDRNRRQHF

v_call: TRBV7-2
clone_size: many
d_call: TRBD1
j_call: TRBJ2-7
cdr3_nt: TGTGCCAGCACCTGGACAGGGGGCGGCGAGCAGTACTTC
cdr3_aa: CASTWTGGGEQYF

v_call: TRBV10-3
clone_size: .
d_call: .
j_call: TRBJ2-3
cdr3_nt: TGTGCCATCAGTGCCCCTAGCACAGATACGCAGTATTTT
cdr3_aa: CAISAPSTDTQYF

v_call: TRBV6-5
clone_size: .
d_call: TRBD2
j_call: TRBJ2-3
cdr3_nt: TGTGCCAGCAGCAGGACTAGCGGGAGCTCAGATACGCAGTATTTT
cdr3_aa: CASSRTSGSSDTQYF

v_call: TRBV7-2
clone_size: .
d_call: .
j_call: TRBJ2-1
cdr3_nt: TGTGCCAGCAGCTTTGGTAGCCGGTTGTACAATGAGCAGTTCTTC
cdr3_aa: CASSFGSRLYNEQFF

v_call: TRBV19
clone_size: .
d_call: TRBD2
j_call: TRBJ2-5
cdr3_nt: TGTGCCAGTAGTAGGGGCCTAGCGGCTAGAGAGACCCAGTACTTC
cdr3_aa: CASSRGLAARETQYF

v_call: TRBV2
clone_size: .
d_call: .
j_call: TRBJ2-2
cdr3_nt: TGTGCCAGCGCTATGAACACCGGGGAGCTGTTTTTT
cdr3_aa: CASAMNTGELFF

v_call: TRBV29-1
clone_size: .
d_call: .
j_call: TRBJ2-5
cdr3_nt: TGCAGCGTGTCCGGGGATCGGACGGGGGAGACCCAGTACTTC
cdr3_aa: CSVSGDRTGETQYF

v_call: TRBV6-2/TRBV6-3
clone_size: .
d_call: .
j_call: TRBJ2-3
cdr3_nt: TGTGCCAGCAGTACAGGGGACTCCAAAGATACGCAGTATTTT
cdr3_aa: CASSTGDSKDTQYF

v_call: TRBV28
clone_size: few
d_call: .
j_call: TRBJ1-2
cdr3_nt: TGTGCCAGCAGTTGGGCACGTTATGGCTACACCTTC
cdr3_aa: CASSWARYGYTF

v_call: TRBV5-1
clone_size: .
d_call: TRBD1
j_call: TRBJ1-6
cdr3_nt: TGCGCCAGCAGTTTTTACGGACAGGGGAGTTCACCCCTCCACTTT
cdr3_aa: CASSFYGQGSSPLHF

v_call: TRBV19
clone_size: .
d_call: .
j_call: TRBJ1-5
cdr3_nt: TGTGCCAGTAATGAGTGGGGCAGGAGAAGCAATCAGCCCCAGCATTTT
cdr3_aa: CASNEWGRRSNQPQHF

v_call: TRBV12-3/TRBV12-4
clone_size: .
d_call: .
j_call: TRBJ1-1
cdr3_nt: TGTGCCAGCAACCTACAGCTGAACACTGAAGCTTTCTTT
cdr3_aa: CASNLQLNTEAFF

v_call: TRBV9
clone_size: .
d_call: TRBD2
j_call: TRBJ2-1
cdr3_nt: TGTGCCAGCAGCAGGGGGAGTAGCGGGACGAGGCATGAGCAGTTCTTC
cdr3_aa: CASSRGSSGTRHEQFF

v_call: TRBV4-3
clone_size: few
d_call: TRBD1
j_call: TRBJ2-4
cdr3_nt: TGCGCCAGCAGCCCCCAGCCTGGACAGGAAAACATTCAGTACTTC
cdr3_aa: CASSPQPGQENIQYF

v_call: TRBV28
clone_size: .
d_call: .
j_call: TRBJ1-2
cdr3_nt: TGTGCCAGCACATCAAGGGAGTATGGCTACACCTTC
cdr3_aa: CASTSREYGYTF

v_call: TRBV6-5
clone_size: .
d_call: .
j_call: TRBJ1-2
cdr3_nt: TGTGCCAGCAGCCCGGAGGGTTGGAGGGGCTACACCTTC
cdr3_aa: CASSPEGWRGYTF

v_call: TRBV24-1
clone_size: .
d_call: .
j_call: TRBJ1-1
cdr3_nt: TGTGCCACCAGTGATTTGCCCCCCCGATCCAGAGCTTTCTTT
cdr3_aa: CATSDLPPRSRAFF

v_call: TRBV11-2
clone_size: few
d_call: .
j_call: TRBJ1-1
cdr3_nt: TGTGCCAGCAGCTTAAGGGGCAGGAACACTGAAGCTTTCTTT
cdr3_aa: CASSLRGRNTEAFF

v_call: TRBV6-5
clone_size: .
d_call: TRBD1
j_call: TRBJ2-2
cdr3_nt: TGTGCCACGTCACCGGGACAGGGGAGGAGGGGGGAGCTGTTTTTT
cdr3_aa: CATSPGQGRRGELFF

v_call: TRBV12-3/TRBV12-4
clone_size: .
d_call: .
j_call: TRBJ2-1
cdr3_nt: TGTGCCAGCAGCCAGGCTAGCGTAAATGAGCAGTTCTTC
cdr3_aa: CASSQASVNEQFF

v_call: TRBV28
clone_size: once
d_call: TRBD2
j_call: TRBJ2-2
cdr3_nt: TGTGCCAGCAGTCCTGGCGGGAGTAACACCGGGGAGCTGTTTTTT
cdr3_aa: CASSPGGSNTGELFF

v_call: TRBV7-6
clone_size: few
d_call: .
j_call: TRBJ1-1
cdr3_nt: TGTGCCAGCAGCTTGACAGAGAACACTGAAGCTTTCTTT
cdr3_aa: CASSLTENTEAFF

v_call: TRBV19
clone_size: .
d_call: .
j_call: TRBJ1-1
cdr3_nt: TGTGCCAGTACCCCTGGGAGGGACCGAGCTTTCTTT
cdr3_aa: CASTPGRDRAFF

v_call: TRBV28
clone_size: .
d_call: TRBD1
j_call: TRBJ2-7
cdr3_nt: TGTGCCAGCAGCGCCCCCGGGACAGGGTCTTTGTCGCAGTACTTC
cdr3_aa: CASSAPGTGSLSQYF

v_call: TRBV10-2
clone_size: .
d_call: TRBD1
j_call: TRBJ2-5
cdr3_nt: TGCGCCAGCAGTGCCGGGACAGGGTGGGGGACCCAGTACTTC
cdr3_aa: CASSAGTGWGTQYF

v_call: TRBV9
clone_size: .
d_call: .
j_call: TRBJ2-7
cdr3_nt: TGTGCCAGCAGCTTCTTGGCCATTTCCTACGAGCAGTACTTC
cdr3_aa: CASSFLAISYEQYF

v_call: TRBV14
clone_size: .
d_call: .
j_call: TRBJ1-4
cdr3_nt: TGTGCCAGCAGCCAAATCGGGGGGGAAGAAAAACTGTTTTTT
cdr3_aa: CASSQIGGEEKLFF

v_call: TRBV6-5
clone_size: once
d_call: .
j_call: TRBJ1-6
cdr3_nt: TGTGCCAGCAGTTACTGGGCAGGTGAAAATTCACCCCTCCACTTT
cdr3_aa: CASSYWAGENSPLHF

v_call: TRBV29-1
clone_size: .
d_call: .
j_call: TRBJ1-3
cdr3_nt: TGCAGCGTTGAACAGGGAGGGGACACCATATATTTT
cdr3_aa: CSVEQGGDTIYF

v_call: TRBV29-1
clone_size: .
d_call: TRBD2
j_call: TRBJ2-1
cdr3_nt: TGCAGCGTTGGATCGGGACTACGACGCGATGAGCAGTTCTTC
cdr3_aa: CSVGSGLRRDEQFF

v_call: TRBV7-8
clone_size: .
d_call: TRBD1
j_call: TRBJ2-7
cdr3_nt: TGTGCCAGCAGCTACAGCAGGGGGCCGGAATACGAGCAGTACTTC
cdr3_aa: CASSYSRGPEYEQYF

v_call: TRBV7-8
clone_size: .
d_call: TRBD2
j_call: TRBJ2-1
cdr3_nt: TGTGCCAGCAGGGGGGGGACTAGCTTTTACAATGAGCAGTTCTTC
cdr3_aa: CASRGGTSFYNEQFF

v_call: TRBV19
clone_size: .
d_call: .
j_call: TRBJ1-1
cdr3_nt: TGTGCCAGTAGCGAAGGACAACTGAACACTGAAGCTTTCTTT
cdr3_aa: CASSEGQLNTEAFF

v_call: TRBV2
clone_size: .
d_call: TRBD1
j_call: TRBJ2-3
cdr3_nt: TGTGCCAGCAATCGACAGGGTGGTGGCACAGATACGCAGTATTTT
cdr3_aa: CASNRQGGGTDTQYF

v_call: TRBV4-3
clone_size: .
d_call: TRBD2
j_call: TRBJ2-7
cdr3_nt: TGCGCCAGCAGCCAGAATGTCGGGGGGGGTTGGTACGAGCAGTACTTC
cdr3_aa: CASSQNVGGGWYEQYF

v_call: TRBV27
clone_size: .
d_call: .
j_call: TRBJ1-3
cdr3_nt: TGTGCCAGCAGTTTATCGAGGGACTTGGCTGGAAACACCATATATTTT
cdr3_aa: CASSLSRDLAGNTIYF

v_call: TRBV5-1
clone_size: .
d_call: TRBD2
j_call: TRBJ2-3
cdr3_nt: TGCGCCAGCACCCGGGGGCTAGCGGGAGGCACAGATACGCAGTATTTT
cdr3_aa: CASTRGLAGGTDTQYF

v_call: TRBV9
clone_size: .
d_call: TRBD1
j_call: TRBJ2-5
cdr3_nt: TGTGCCAGCAGCGCGGGACAGGGGGGAGAGACCCAGTACTTC
cdr3_aa: CASSAGQGGETQYF

v_call: TRBV27
clone_size: few
d_call: .
j_call: TRBJ2-1
cdr3_nt: TGTGCCAGCAGTTACCAGGGTCGGTACAATGAGCAGTTCTTC
cdr3_aa: CASSYQGRYNEQFF

v_call: TRBV19
clone_size: .
d_call: .
j_call: TRBJ1-6
cdr3_nt: TGTGCCAGTAGTATTCGTCAGGGAAATTATAATTCACCCCTCCACTTT
cdr3_aa: CASSIRQGNYNSPLHF

v_call: TRBV28
clone_size: .
d_call: .
j_call: TRBJ1-6
cdr3_nt: TGTGCCAGCAGTATAACAGGGACCATCAATCCACCCCTCCACTTT
cdr3_aa: CASSITGTINPPLHF

v_call: TRBV18
clone_size: .
d_call: TRBD1
j_call: TRBJ2-5
cdr3_nt: TGTGCCAGCTCACCACTTCAGGGGGAAGAGACCCAGTACTTC
cdr3_aa: CASSPLQGEETQYF

v_call: TRBV29-1
clone_size: few
d_call: TRBD2
j_call: TRBJ2-5
cdr3_nt: TGCAGCGTCTCGAGAAGCGGGAGGGGAGAGACCCAGTACTTC
cdr3_aa: CSVSRSGRGETQYF

v_call: TRBV9
clone_size: .
d_call: .
j_call: TRBJ1-1
cdr3_nt: TGTGCCAGCAGCGTAGCCTTAACTATGAACACTGAAGCTTTCTTT
cdr3_aa: CASSVALTMNTEAFF

v_call: TRBV28
clone_size: .
d_call: .
j_call: TRBJ2-7
cdr3_nt: TGTGCCAGCAGTTTATCAGGCGAGTCCTACGAGCAGTACTTC
cdr3_aa: CASSLSGESYEQYF

v_call: TRBV3-1/TRBV3-2
clone_size: .
d_call: .
j_call: TRBJ2-5
cdr3_nt: TGTGCCAGCAGCCAACGGGGGACAGAGACCCAGTACTTC
cdr3_aa: CASSQRGTETQYF

v_call: TRBV7-2
clone_size: few
d_call: TRBD1
j_call: TRBJ1-4
cdr3_nt: TGTGCCAGCAGCTTAGCGGGACAGCGAACTAATGAAAAACTGTTTTTT
cdr3_aa: CASSLAGQRTNEKLFF

v_call: TRBV10-3
clone_size: .
d_call: TRBD1
j_call: TRBJ2-2
cdr3_nt: TGTGCCATCAGGGGACAGGGGGCGAACACCGGGGAGCTGTTTTTT
cdr3_aa: CAIRGQGANTGELFF